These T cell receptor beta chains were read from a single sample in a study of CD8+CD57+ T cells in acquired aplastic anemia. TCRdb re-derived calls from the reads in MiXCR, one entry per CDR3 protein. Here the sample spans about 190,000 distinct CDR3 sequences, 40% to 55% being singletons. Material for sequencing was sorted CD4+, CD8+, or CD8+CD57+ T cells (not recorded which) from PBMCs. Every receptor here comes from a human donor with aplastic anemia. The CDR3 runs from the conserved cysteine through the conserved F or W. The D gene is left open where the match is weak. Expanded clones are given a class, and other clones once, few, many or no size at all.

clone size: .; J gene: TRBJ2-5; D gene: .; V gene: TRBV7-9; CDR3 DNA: TGTGCCTCCCTGGGGGAGACCCAGTACTTC; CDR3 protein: CASLGETQYF
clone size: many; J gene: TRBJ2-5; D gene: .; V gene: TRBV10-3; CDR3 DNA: TGTGCCATCAGTGGGAAAGGGGGTTTCGGGGAGACCCAGTACTTC; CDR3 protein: CAISGKGGFGETQYF
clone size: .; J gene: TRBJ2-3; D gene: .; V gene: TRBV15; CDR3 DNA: TGTGCCACCAGCAGAGATATGGTGGCGGATACGCAGTATTTT; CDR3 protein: CATSRDMVADTQYF
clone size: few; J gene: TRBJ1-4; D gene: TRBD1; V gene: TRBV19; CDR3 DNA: TGTGCCAGTAGTACCCGACAGGGTAATGAAAAACTGTTTTTT; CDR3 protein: CASSTRQGNEKLFF
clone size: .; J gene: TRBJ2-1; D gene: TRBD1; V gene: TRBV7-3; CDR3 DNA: TGTGCCAGCAGCTTGCGGACAGGGAACAATGAGCAGTTCTTC; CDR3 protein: CASSLRTGNNEQFF
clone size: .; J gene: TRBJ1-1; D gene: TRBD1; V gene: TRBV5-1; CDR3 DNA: TGCGCCAGCAGCTTGCTCGTCCAGGGGGTAAGAGCTGAAGCTTTCTTT; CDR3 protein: CASSLLVQGVRAEAFF
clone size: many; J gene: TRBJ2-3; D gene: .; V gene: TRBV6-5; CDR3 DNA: TGTGCCAGCAAGCCAGGCAAGACAGATACGCAGTATTTT; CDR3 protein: CASKPGKTDTQYF
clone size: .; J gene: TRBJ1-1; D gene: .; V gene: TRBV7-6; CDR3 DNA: TGTGCCAGCAGCTATTCCTCGAACACTGAAGCTTTCTTT; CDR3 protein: CASSYSSNTEAFF
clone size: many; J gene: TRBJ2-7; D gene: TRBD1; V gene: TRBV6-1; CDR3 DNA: TGTGCCAGCAGTGACTTGGGACAGGCGTACGAGCAGTACTTC; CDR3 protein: CASSDLGQAYEQYF
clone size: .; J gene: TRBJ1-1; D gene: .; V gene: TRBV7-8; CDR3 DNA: TGTGCCAGCAGCACCCTATCGCTAGGAGAAGCTTTCTTT; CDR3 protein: CASSTLSLGEAFF
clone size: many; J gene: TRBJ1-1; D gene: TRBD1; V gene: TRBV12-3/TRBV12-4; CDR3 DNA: TGTGCCAGCAGTCCGGGACAGGGGTGGACTGAAGCTTTCTTT; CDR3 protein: CASSPGQGWTEAFF
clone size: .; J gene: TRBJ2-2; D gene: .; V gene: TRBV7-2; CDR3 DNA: TGTGCCAGCAGCCCATCGCCCGGGGAGCTGTGTTTT; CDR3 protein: CASSPSPGELCF
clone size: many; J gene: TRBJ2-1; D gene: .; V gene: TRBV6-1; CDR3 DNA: TGTGCCAGCAGTGAAAGGTTGATTCTGGGCCCCCAGTTCTTC; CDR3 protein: CASSERLILGPQFF
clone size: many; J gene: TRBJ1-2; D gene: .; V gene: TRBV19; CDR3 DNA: TGTGCCAGTAGTATATTCCCCTCTCTTTCGGGGGGCTACACCTTC; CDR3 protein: CASSIFPSLSGGYTF
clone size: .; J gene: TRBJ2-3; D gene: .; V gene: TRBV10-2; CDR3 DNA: TGCGCCAGCAGTGACAGGGGATGGGCAGATACGCAGTATTTT; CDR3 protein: CASSDRGWADTQYF
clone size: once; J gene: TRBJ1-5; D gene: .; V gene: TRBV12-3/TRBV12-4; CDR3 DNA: TGTGCCAGCAGTTTGGGAGGGGCCCAGCATTTT; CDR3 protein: CASSLGGAQHF
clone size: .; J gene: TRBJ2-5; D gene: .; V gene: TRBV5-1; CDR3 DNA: TGCGCCAGCAGCTTGGAGGCAGAGACCCAGTACTTC; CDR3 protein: CASSLEAETQYF
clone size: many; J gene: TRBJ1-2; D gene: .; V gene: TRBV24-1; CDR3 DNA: TGTGCCACCAGTGCAGAGCACTATGGCTACACCTTC; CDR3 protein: CATSAEHYGYTF
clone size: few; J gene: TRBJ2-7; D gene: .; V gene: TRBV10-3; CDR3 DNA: TGTGCCATCAGTGAGTCTAGAGGAGGGGAGATTTACGAGCAGTACTTC; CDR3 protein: CAISESRGGEIYEQYF
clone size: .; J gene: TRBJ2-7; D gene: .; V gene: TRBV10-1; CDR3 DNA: TGCGCCAGCAGCTTGTCCCCGGCTAGCTCCTACGAGCAGTACTTC; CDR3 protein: CASSLSPASSYEQYF
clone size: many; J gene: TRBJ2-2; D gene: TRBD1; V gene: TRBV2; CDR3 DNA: TGTGCCAGCAGTCCAGACAGGGGGGCCGGGGAGCTGTTTTTT; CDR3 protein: CASSPDRGAGELFF
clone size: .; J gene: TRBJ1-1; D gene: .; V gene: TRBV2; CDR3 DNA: TGTGCCAGTCGACAGGCGGGAAACACTGAAGCTTTCTTT; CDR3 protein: CASRQAGNTEAFF
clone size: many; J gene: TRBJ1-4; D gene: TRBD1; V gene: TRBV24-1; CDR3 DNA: TGTGCCACCAGTGATCCTGGACAGGGGGGAACTAATGAAAAACTGTTTTTT; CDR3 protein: CATSDPGQGGTNEKLFF
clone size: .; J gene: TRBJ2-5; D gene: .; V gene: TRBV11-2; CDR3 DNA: TGTGCCAGCAGCTTAGATCGTGGGAGCAGGGAGACCCAGTACTTT; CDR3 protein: CASSLDRGSRETQYF
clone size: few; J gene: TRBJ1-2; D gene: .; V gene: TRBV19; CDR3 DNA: TGTGCCTGGAGTAGAGACCGGTCTATGGAGGGCGGTGGCTACACCTTC; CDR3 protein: CAWSRDRSMEGGGYTF
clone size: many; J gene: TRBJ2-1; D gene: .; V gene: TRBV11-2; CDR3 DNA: TGTGCCAGCAGCCGATGGGGGCGGGGAATCTACAATGAGCAGTTCTTC; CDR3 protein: CASSRWGRGIYNEQFF
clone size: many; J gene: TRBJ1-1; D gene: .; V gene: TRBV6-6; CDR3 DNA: TGTGCCAGCAGTTACTCGAGTAGTACATCTGAAGCTTTCTTT; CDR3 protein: CASSYSSSTSEAFF
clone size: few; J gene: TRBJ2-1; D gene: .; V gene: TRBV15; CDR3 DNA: TGTGCCACCAGCAGAGGCAACGGGAGAGGATTCTTC; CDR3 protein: CATSRGNGRGFF
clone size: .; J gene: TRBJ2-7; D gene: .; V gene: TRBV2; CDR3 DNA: TGTGCCAGCAGTGGGTCAGGCAGGGGGGCGAGGTACGAGCAGTACTTC; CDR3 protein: CASSGSGRGARYEQYF
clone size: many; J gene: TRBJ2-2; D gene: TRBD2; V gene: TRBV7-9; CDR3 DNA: TGTGCCAGCAGCTTAGTGACTAGCGGGTCGAGGACCGGGGAGCTGTTTTTT; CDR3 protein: CASSLVTSGSRTGELFF
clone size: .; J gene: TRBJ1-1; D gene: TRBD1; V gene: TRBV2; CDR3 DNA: TGTGCCAACCCGACAGGGACGAACACTGAAGCTTTCTTT; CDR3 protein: CANPTGTNTEAFF
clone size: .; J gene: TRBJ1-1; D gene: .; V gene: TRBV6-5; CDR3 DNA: TGTGCCAGCAGTTACGCCGATATGAACACTGAAGCTTTCTTT; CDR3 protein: CASSYADMNTEAFF
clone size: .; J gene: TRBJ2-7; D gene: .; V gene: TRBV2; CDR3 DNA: TGTGCCAGCAGTACAGGGAAGGGCGAGCAGTACTTC; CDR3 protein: CASSTGKGEQYF
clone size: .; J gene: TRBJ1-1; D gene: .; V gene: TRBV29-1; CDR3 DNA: TGCAGCTTACTGCGGGGGCGAGGGAACACTGAAGCTTTCTTT; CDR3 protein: CSLLRGRGNTEAFF
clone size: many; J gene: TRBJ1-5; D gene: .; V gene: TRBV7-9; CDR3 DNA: TGTGCCAGCAGCCCGGACACCAGCAATCAGCCCCAGCATTTT; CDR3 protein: CASSPDTSNQPQHF
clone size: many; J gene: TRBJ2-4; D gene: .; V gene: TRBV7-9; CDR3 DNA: TGTGCCAGCAGTCTACTCGGGATAGCCAAAAACATTCAGTACTTC; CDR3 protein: CASSLLGIAKNIQYF
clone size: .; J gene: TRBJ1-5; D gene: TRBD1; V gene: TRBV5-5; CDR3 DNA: TGTGCCAGCAGCCACCTACCGGACAGGAATCAGCCCCAGCATTTT; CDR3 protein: CASSHLPDRNQPQHF
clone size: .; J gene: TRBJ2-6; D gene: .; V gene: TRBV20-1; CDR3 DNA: TGCAGTGCTAGCGAGCTCTCTGGGGCCAACGTCCTGACTTTC; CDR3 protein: CSASELSGANVLTF
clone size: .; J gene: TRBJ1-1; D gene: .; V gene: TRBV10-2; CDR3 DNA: TGCGCCAGCAGGTTCAGACTGAACACTGAAGCTTTCTTT; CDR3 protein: CASRFRLNTEAFF
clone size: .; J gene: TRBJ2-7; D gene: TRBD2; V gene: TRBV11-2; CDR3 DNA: TGTGCCAGCAGCAAAGGGGAGGGAGAGCTCCTCATGAGGGAGCAGTACTTC; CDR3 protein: CASSKGEGELLMREQYF
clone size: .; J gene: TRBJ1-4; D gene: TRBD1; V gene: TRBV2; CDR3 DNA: TGTGCCAGCAGGGTACCGGGACAGCCTAATGAAAAACTGTTTTTT; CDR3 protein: CASRVPGQPNEKLFF
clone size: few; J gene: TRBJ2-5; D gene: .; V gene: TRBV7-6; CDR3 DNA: TGTGCCAGCGGTTTGGAGACCCAGTACTTC; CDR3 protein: CASGLETQYF